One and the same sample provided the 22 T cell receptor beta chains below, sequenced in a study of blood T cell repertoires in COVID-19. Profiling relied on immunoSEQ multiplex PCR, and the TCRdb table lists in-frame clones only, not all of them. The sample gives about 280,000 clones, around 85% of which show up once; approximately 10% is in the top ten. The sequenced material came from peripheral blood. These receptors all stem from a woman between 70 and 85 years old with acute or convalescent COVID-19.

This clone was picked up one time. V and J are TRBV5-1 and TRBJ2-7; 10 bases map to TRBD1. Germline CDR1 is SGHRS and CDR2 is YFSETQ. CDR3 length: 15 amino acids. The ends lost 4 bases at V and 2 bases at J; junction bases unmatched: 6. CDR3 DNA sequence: TGCGCCAGCAGCCTGGGGGGACAGGGGCCCTACGAGCAGTACTTC. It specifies CASSLGGQGPYEQYF.

In DNA, the CDR3 is TGTGCCAGCAGCCCAGGGTATGGGCAGCCCCAGCATTTT. This encodes CASSPGYGQPQHF. The rearrangement joins TRBV12-3 or TRBV12-4 to TRBJ1-5; TRBD1 is a possible D gene (5 bases). The CDR3 loop spans 13 amino acids. The ends were cut back, 6 bases at V and 7 bases at J, with 13 bases in the middle.

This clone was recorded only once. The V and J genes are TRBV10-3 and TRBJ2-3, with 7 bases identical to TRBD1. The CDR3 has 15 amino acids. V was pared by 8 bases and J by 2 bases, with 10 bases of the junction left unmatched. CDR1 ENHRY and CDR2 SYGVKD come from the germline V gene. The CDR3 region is CAIGGGRGFTDTQYF. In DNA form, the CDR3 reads TGTGCCATCGGAGGAGGCAGGGGGTTCACAGATACGCAGTATTTT.

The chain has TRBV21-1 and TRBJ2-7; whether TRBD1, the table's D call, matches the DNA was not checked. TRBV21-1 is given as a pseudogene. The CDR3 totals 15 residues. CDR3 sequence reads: CASSKKGTGGLEQYF. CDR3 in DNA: TGTGCCAGCAGCAAAAAGGGGACAGGGGGCTTAGAGCAGTACTTC.

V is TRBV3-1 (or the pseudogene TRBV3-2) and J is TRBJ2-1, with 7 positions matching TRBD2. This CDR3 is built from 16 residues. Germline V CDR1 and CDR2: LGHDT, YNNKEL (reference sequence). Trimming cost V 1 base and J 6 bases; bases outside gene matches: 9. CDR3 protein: CASSQGLPGGRNEQFF. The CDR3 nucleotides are TGTGCCAGCAGCCAAGGATTGCCGGGAGGACGCAATGAGCAGTTCTTC.

This CDR3 is CASSGTGTGQETQYF. CDR3 nucleotides: TGTGCCAGCTCAGGAACCGGGACAGGCCAAGAGACCCAGTACTTC. The chain employs TRBV18 and TRBJ2-5; 8 nucleotides line up with TRBD1. The V gene's germline CDR1 is KGHSH and CDR2 LQKENI. The CDR3 is made up of 15 amino acids. V trimming: 5 bases; J trimming: 1 base; junction bases outside the gene matches: 6.

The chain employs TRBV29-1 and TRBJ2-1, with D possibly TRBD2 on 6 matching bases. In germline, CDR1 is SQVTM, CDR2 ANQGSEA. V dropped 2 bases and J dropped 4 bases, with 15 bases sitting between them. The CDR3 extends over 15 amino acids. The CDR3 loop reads CSVEIGGRGYNEQFF. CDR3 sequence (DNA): TGCAGCGTTGAAATCGGGGGTAGGGGTTACAATGAGCAGTTCTTC.

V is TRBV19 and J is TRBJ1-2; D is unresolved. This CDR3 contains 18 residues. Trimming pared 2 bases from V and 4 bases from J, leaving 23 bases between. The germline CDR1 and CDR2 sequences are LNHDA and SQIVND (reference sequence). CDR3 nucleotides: TGTGCCAGTAGTATACTCGGGATTTCTGGTCCGGTAACCTATGGCTACACCTTC. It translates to CASSILGISGPVTYGYTF. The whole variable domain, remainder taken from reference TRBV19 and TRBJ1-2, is DGGITQSPKYLFRKEGQNVTLSCEQNLNHDAMYWYRQDPGQGLRLIYYSQIVNDFQKGDIAEGYSVSREKKESFPLTVTSAQKNPTAFYLCASSILGISGPVTYGYTFGSGTRLTVV.

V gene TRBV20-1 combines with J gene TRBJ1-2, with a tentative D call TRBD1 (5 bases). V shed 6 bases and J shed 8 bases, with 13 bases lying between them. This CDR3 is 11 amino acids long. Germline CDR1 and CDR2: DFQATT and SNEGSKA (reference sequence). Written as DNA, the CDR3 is TGCAGTGCCCGGAGGGGAGTCGGCTACACCTTC. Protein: CSARRGVGYTF.

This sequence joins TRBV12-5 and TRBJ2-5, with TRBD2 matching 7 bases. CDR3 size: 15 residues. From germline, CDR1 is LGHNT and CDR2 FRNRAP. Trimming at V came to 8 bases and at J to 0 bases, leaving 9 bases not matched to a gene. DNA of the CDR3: TGTGCTAGTTCCCCACTAGCGACCTACCAAGAGACCCAGTACTTC. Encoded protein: CASSPLATYQETQYF.

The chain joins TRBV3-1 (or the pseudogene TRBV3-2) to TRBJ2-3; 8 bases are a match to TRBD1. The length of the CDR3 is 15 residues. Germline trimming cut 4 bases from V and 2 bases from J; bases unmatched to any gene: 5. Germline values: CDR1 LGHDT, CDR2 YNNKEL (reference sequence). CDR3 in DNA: TGTGCCAGCAGCCCCTGGGACAGGCACACAGATACGCAGTATTTT. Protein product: CASSPWDRHTDTQYF.

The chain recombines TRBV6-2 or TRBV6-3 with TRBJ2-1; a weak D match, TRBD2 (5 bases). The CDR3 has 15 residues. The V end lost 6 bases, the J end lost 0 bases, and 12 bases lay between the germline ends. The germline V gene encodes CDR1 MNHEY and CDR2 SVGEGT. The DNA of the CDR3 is TGTGCCAGCAGCCAGCTAGCCAGCTCCTACAATGAGCAGTTCTTC. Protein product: CASSQLASSYNEQFF.

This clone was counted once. CDR3 loop: CASREWGHQNEKLFF. DNA for the CDR3: TGTGCCAGCAGGGAGTGGGGACACCAAAATGAAAAACTGTTTTTT. The V call is TRBV3-1 (or the pseudogene TRBV3-2), the J call TRBJ1-4, with D maybe TRBD1 (6 bases). Germline CDR1 and CDR2: LGHDT and YNNKEL (reference sequence). The V end lost 6 bases, the J end lost 5 bases, and 16 bases lay between the germline ends. The CDR3 consists of 15 residues.

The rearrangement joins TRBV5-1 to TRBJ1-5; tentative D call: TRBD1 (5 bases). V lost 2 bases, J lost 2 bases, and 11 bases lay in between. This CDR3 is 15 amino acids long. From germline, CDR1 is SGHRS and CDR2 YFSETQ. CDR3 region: CASSLSGGGNQPQHF. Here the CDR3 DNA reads TGCGCCAGCAGCTTATCAGGAGGGGGCAATCAGCCCCAGCATTTT.

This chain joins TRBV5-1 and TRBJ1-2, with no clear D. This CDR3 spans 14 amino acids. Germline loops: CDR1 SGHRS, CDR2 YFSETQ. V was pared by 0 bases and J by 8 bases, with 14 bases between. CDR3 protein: CASSLGAGESGYTF. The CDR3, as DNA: TGCGCCAGCAGCTTGGGCGCCGGGGAATCGGGCTACACCTTC.

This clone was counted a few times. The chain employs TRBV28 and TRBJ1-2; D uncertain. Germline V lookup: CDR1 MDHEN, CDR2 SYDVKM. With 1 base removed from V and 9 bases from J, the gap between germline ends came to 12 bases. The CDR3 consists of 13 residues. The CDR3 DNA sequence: TGTGCCAGCAGTTTATATGTGGGCTTAAGCTACACCTTC. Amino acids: CASSLYVGLSYTF.

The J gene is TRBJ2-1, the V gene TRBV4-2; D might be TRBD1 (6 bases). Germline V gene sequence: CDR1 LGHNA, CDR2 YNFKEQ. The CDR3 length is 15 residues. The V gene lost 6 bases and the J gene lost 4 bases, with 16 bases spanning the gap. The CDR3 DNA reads TGTGCCAGCAGGGGTGGGGGCGGCCGGTACAATGAGCAGTTCTTC. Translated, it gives CASRGGGGRYNEQFF.

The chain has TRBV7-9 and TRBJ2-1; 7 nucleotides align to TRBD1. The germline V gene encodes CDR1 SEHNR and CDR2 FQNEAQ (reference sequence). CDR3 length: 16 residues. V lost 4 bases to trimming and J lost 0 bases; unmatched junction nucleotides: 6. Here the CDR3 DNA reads TGTGCCAGCAGCTCAGGGGGTCGGGGCTCCTACAATGAGCAGTTCTTC. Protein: CASSSGGRGSYNEQFF.

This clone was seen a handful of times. DNA of the CDR3: TGCGCCAGCAGCTTGGTTCCGTTTAATTCACCCCTCCACTTT. It codes for CASSLVPFNSPLHF. V gene TRBV5-1 combines with J gene TRBJ1-6, with D unresolved. Germline-derived CDR1 and CDR2 are SGHRS and YFSETQ. Trimming removed 0 bases from V and 6 bases from J, with 7 bases in between. This CDR3 comprises 14 residues.

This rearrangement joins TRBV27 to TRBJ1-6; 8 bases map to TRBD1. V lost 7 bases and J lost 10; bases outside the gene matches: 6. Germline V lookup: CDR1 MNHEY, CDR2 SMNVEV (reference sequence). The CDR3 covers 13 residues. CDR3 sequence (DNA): TGTGCCAGCAAGGGCCAGGGGGCCTCACCCCTCCACTTT. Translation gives CASKGQGASPLHF.

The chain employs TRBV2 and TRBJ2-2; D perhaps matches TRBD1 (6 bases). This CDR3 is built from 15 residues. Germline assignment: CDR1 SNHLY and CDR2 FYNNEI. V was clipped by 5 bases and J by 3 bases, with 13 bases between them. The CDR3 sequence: CASSRVGGDTGELFF. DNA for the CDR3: TGTGCCAGCAGTCGTGTTGGGGGCGACACCGGGGAGCTGTTTTTT.

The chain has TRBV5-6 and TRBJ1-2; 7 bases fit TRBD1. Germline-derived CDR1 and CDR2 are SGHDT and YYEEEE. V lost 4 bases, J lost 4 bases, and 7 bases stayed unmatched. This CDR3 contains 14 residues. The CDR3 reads CASSTTGIVYGYTF. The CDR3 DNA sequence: TGTGCCAGCAGCACGACAGGGATAGTCTATGGCTACACCTTC. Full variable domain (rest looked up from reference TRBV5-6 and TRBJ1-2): DAGVTQSPTHLIKTRGQQVTLRCSPKSGHDTVSWYQQALGQGPQFIFQYYEEEERQRGNFPDRFSGHQFPNYSSELNVNALLLGDSALYLCASSTTGIVYGYTFGSGTRLTVV.